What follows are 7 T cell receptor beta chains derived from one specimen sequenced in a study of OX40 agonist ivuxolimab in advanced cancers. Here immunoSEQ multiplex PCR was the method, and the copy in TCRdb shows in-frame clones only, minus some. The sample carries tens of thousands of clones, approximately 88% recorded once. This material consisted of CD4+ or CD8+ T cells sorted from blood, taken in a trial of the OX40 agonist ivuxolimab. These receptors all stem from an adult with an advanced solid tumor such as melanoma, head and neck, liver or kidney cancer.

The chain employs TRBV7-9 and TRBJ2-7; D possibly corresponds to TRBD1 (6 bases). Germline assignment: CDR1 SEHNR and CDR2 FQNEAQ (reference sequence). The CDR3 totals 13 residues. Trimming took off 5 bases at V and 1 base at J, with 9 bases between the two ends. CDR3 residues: CASSPGQSYEQYF. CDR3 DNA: TGTGCCAGCAGCCCCGGACAGTCCTACGAGCAGTACTTC.

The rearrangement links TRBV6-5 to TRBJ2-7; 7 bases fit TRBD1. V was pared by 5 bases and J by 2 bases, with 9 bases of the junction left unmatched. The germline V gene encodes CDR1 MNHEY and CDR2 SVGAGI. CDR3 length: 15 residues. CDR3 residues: CASSAAGTATYEQYF. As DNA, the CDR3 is TGTGCCAGCAGTGCCGCCGGGACAGCAACCTACGAGCAGTACTTC.

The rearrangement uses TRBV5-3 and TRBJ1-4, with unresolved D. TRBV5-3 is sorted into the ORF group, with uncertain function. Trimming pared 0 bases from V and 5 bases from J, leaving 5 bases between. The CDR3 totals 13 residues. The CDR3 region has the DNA TGTGCCAGAAGCTTGGGAAAGAATGAAAAACTGTTTTTT. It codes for CARSLGKNEKLFF.

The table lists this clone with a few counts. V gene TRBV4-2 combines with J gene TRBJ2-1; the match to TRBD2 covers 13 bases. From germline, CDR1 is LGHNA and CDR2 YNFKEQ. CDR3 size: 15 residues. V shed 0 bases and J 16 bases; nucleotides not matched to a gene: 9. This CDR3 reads CASSQEPRLAGGVFF. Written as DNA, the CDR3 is TGTGCCAGCAGCCAAGAACCCCGACTAGCGGGAGGTGTATTCTTC.

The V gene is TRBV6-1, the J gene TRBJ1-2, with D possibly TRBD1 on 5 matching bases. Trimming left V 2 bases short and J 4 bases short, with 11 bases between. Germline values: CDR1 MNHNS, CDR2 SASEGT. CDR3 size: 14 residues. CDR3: CASSESGGTYGYTF. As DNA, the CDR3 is TGTGCCAGCAGTGAAAGCGGGGGTACCTATGGCTACACCTTC.

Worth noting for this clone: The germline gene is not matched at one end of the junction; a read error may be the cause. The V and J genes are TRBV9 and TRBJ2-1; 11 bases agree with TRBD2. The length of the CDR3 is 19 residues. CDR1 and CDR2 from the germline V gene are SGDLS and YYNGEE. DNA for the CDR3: TGTGCCAGCAGCGTAGGACTAGCGGGACCTCTTCCCTCCTACAATGAGCAGCTCTTC. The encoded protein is CASSVGLAGPLPSYNEQLF.

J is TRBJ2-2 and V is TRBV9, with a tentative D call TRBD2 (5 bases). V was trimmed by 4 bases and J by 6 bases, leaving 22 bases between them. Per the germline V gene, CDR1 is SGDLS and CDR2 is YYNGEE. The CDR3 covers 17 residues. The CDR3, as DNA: TGTGCCAGCAGCACCCACACTAGTCTTCCTCTCTCCGGGGAGCTGTTTTTT. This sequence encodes CASSTHTSLPLSGELFF.